One and the same sample provided the 20 T cell receptor beta chains below, sequenced in a study of response to subunit inactivated influenza vaccine. TCRdb recomputed calls from the RT-PCR reads with MiXCR, one row per CDR3 protein. Of 450,000 to 600,000 distinct CDR3 sequences in the sample, about 8% are singletons; the top ten hold approximately 12%. Sample: PBMCs from blood, taken 23 months after vaccination. The receptor set was obtained from a man aged 45-69 years who received an inactivated influenza vaccine.

V gene TRBV18 combines with J gene TRBJ2-5; D gene unclear. This CDR3 has 12 amino acids. The germline gives CDR1 KGHSH, CDR2 LQKENI. The ends were cut back, 8 bases at V and 3 bases at J, with 10 bases in the middle. Here the CDR3 reads CASAQEEETQYF. CDR3 coding DNA: TGTGCCAGCGCGCAGGAAGAAGAGACCCAGTACTTC. The whole variable domain, filled in from reference TRBV18 and TRBJ2-5, reads NAGVMQNPRHLVRRRGQEARLRCSPMKGHSHVYWYRQLPEEGLKFMVYLQKENIIDESGMPKERFSAEFPKEGPSILRIQQVVRGDSAAYFCASAQEEETQYFGPGTRLLVL.

A remark on this clonotype: A much larger clone is a single base away; this may be a read error. The J gene is TRBJ1-2, the V gene TRBV5-6; D ambiguous. Trimming left V 0 bases short and J 8 bases short, with 14 bases between. The CDR3 has 14 amino acids. Germline lookup yields CDR1 SGHDT and CDR2 YYEEEE. For the CDR3, the DNA is TGTGCCAGCAGCTTGGCGGGGTTTGACGAGGGCTACACCTTC. It is translated as CASSLAGFDEGYTF.

This clonotype was counted at least ten times. V usage is TRBV28 and J usage is TRBJ1-2; D is unresolved. CDR3 length equals 13 residues. Trimming cost V 6 bases and J 5 bases, with 13 bases left between them. The germline V gene has CDR1 MDHEN and CDR2 SYDVKM. The CDR3 sequence: CASSPSPRYGYTF. Here the CDR3 DNA reads TGTGCCAGCAGCCCCTCGCCCCGATATGGCTACACCTTC.

The V gene is TRBV5-6, the J gene TRBJ2-5; 14 bases fit TRBD2. CDR1 is SGHDT, CDR2 YYEEEE, per germline. This CDR3 spans 18 amino acids. V lost 7 bases, J lost 0 bases, and 11 bases stayed unmatched. Here the CDR3 reads CASGTGTSGGPYQETQYF. The CDR3 nucleotides are TGTGCCAGCGGCACCGGGACTAGCGGGGGTCCTTACCAAGAGACCCAGTACTTC.

This clonotype was observed a handful of times. V and J are TRBV21-1 and TRBJ2-3; the table calls TRBD1, which could not be checked here. TRBV21-1 is deemed a pseudogene. The CDR3 has 17 amino acids. CDR3 sequence: CASSKHITGDSTDTQYF. The CDR3 DNA follows: TGTGCCAGCAGCAAACACATTACAGGGGACAGCACAGATACGCAGTATTTT.

This clonotype was recorded a few times. The CDR3 protein is CATSSLLGTEQETQYF. The CDR3, as DNA: TGTGCCACCAGCAGCCTTCTCGGGACAGAACAAGAGACCCAGTACTTC. The rearrangement uses TRBV15 and TRBJ2-5, with 7 bases aligning to TRBD1. From germline, CDR1 is LNHNV and CDR2 YYDKDF (reference sequence). With V trimmed by 3 bases and J by 2 bases, 9 bases remained unmatched. The CDR3 has 16 amino acids.

This clonotype was observed at least ten times. The rearrangement uses TRBV6-2 or TRBV6-3 and TRBJ2-7; D perhaps matches TRBD1 (7 bases). Germline loops: CDR1 MNHEY, CDR2 SVGEGT. The CDR3 loop spans 11 amino acids. The V and J ends lost 7 bases and 6 bases respectively, with 10 bases between them. This CDR3 is CASTQGGEQYF. In DNA, the CDR3 is TGTGCCAGCACCCAGGGGGGCGAGCAGTACTTC.

Only a few counts were recorded for this clonotype. The chain recombines TRBV20-1 with TRBJ2-7, with 7 bases that match TRBD2. This CDR3 contains 14 residues. Germline V gene data show CDR1 as DFQATT and CDR2 as SNEGSKA (reference sequence). J was trimmed by 5 bases and V by 2 bases; bases with no gene match: 9. CDR3 sequence (DNA): TGCAGTGCTAGATCCCGGACTAGTATCCACGAGCAGTACTTC. Translation: CSARSRTSIHEQYF.

CDR3 DNA: TGTGCCAGCAACACAATGGGTAGCGGGGGGGCCAGATCCAAAAACATTCAGTACTTC. This translates into CASNTMGSGGARSKNIQYF. The rearrangement uses TRBV21-1 and TRBJ2-4; the table gives TRBD2 as D, unverified against the DNA. TRBV21-1 is given as a pseudogene. This CDR3 has 19 residues.

J is TRBJ2-7 and V is TRBV11-2; 9 nucleotides line up with TRBD1. From germline, CDR1 is SGHAT and CDR2 FQNNGV. After removal of 3 bases from V and 5 bases from J, the junction contained 8 bases not matched to a gene. This CDR3 has 15 residues. The CDR3 loop is CASSFGLGTGHEQYF. CDR3 in DNA: TGTGCCAGCAGCTTTGGGTTAGGGACAGGGCACGAGCAGTACTTC. Full variable domain (remainder filled in from reference TRBV11-2 and TRBJ2-7): EAGVAQSPRYKIIEKRQSVAFWCNPISGHATLYWYQQILGQGPKLLIQFQNNGVVDDSQLPKDRFSAERLKGVDSTLKIQPAKLEDSAVYLCASSFGLGTGHEQYFGPGTRLTVT.

V gene TRBV12-3 or TRBV12-4 combines with J gene TRBJ2-7, with D perhaps being TRBD1 or TRBD2 (5 bases each). V lost 5 bases to trimming and J lost 5 bases, with 19 bases between them. This CDR3 comprises 15 residues. The CDR3 is CASSPTGTSVHEQYF. The CDR3 nucleotides read TGTGCCAGCAGTCCAACGGGGACCTCGGTCCACGAGCAGTACTTC.

V is TRBV6-1 and J is TRBJ2-1; TRBD1 might be the D (5 bases). CDR3 size: 14 residues. CDR1 is MNHNS, CDR2 SASEGT, per germline. Trimming cost V 10 bases and J 2 bases, with 15 bases left between them. In nucleotides, the CDR3 is TGTGCCATCGAATCGGACAAAGCCTACAATGAGCAGTTCTTC. It yields the protein CAIESDKAYNEQFF.

This clonotype showed up just a few times. The chain links TRBV15 to TRBJ2-7, with D possibly being TRBD2 (6 bases). CDR1 and CDR2 from the germline V gene are LNHNV and YYDKDF (reference sequence). The CDR3 is 14 amino acids. The V end was cut by 1 base, the J end by 2 bases, with 9 bases between. CDR3 sequence: CATSRVGGTYEQYF. In nucleotides, the CDR3 is TGTGCCACCAGCAGAGTTGGGGGGACCTACGAGCAGTACTTC.

The chain uses TRBV20-1 and TRBJ1-1, with D unresolved. The V end lost 7 bases, the J end lost 3 bases, and 12 bases lay between the germline ends. CDR1 and CDR2 (germline): DFQATT, SNEGSKA (reference sequence). The CDR3 is made up of 12 amino acids. The CDR3 is CSGRDIDTEAFF. CDR3 bases: TGCAGTGGACGAGATATCGACACTGAAGCTTTCTTT.

This clonotype was seen only a few times. This chain links TRBV12-3 or TRBV12-4 with TRBJ2-1; 8 nucleotides align to TRBD2. Unmatched junction bases numbered 10, after V lost 10 bases and J lost 8 bases. The CDR3 extends over 13 amino acids. For the CDR3, the DNA is TGTGCCACCGGTAGCGGGGTGGGAGATGAGCAGTTCTTC. This sequence encodes CATGSGVGDEQFF.

This clonotype has a count of ten or more. The chain joins TRBV2 to TRBJ2-5; D not resolved. The CDR3 covers 10 residues. CDR1 is SNHLY, CDR2 FYNNEI, per germline. Between the trimmed V and J ends, which lost 1 base and 6 bases, there was a span of 0 bases. CDR3 in DNA: TGTGCCAGCAGTGAAGAGACCCAGTACTTC. Translated: CASSEETQYF.

This clonotype showed up just a few times. CDR3 DNA: TGTGCCAGCAGTTACGGATCGGGAGGCCACAATGAGCAGTTCTTC. Translated: CASSYGSGGHNEQFF. The J gene is TRBJ2-1, the V gene TRBV6-2 or TRBV6-3, with 7 bases aligning to TRBD2. The germline V gene encodes CDR1 MNHEY and CDR2 SVGEGT. V was pared by 2 bases and J by 5 bases, with 6 bases of the junction left unmatched. The CDR3 totals 15 residues.

This clonotype has only a few counts. The chain employs TRBV4-3 and TRBJ2-7; possible D gene TRBD1, 5 bases. The germline gives CDR1 LGHNA, CDR2 YSLEER. The CDR3 covers 14 residues. V was trimmed by 4 bases and J by 5 bases, leaving 15 bases between them. As DNA, the CDR3 is TGCGCCAGCAGCCTGACAGTAGGTTATGACGAGCAGTACTTC. It codes for CASSLTVGYDEQYF.

J is TRBJ2-2 and V is TRBV12-3 or TRBV12-4, with D possibly being TRBD1 or TRBD2 (7 bases each). V was pared by 8 bases and J by 5 bases, with 12 bases between. CDR3 length: 13 residues. CDR3 bases: TGTGCCAGCGGGCAGGGGGGGACCGGGGAGCTGTTTTTT. It yields the protein CASGQGGTGELFF.

This clonotype was seen only a few times. V and J are TRBV5-6 and TRBJ2-7; no clear D. V was clipped by 0 bases and J by 6 bases, with 13 bases between them. The CDR3 contains 14 residues. Germline assignment: CDR1 SGHDT and CDR2 YYEEEE. The chain's CDR3 is CASSLGRVTAEQYF. The CDR3 DNA follows: TGTGCCAGCAGCTTGGGAAGGGTTACCGCCGAGCAGTACTTC.